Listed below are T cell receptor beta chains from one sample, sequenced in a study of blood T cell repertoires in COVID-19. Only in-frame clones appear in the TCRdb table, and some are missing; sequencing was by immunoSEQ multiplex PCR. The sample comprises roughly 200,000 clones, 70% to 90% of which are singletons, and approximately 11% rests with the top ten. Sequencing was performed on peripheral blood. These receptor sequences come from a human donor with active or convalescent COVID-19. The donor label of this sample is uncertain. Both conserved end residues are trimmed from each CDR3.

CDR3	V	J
ASSLAAGSPGGSPLH	TRBV28	TRBJ1-6
ASSWTLSGEKF	TRBV27	TRBJ2-1
ASRDLRGAHNEQF	TRBV28	TRBJ2-1
ASSLSGTPYEQY	TRBV5-4	TRBJ2-7
ASSLHQGRVTEAF	TRBV28	TRBJ1-1
ASSQGNLETQY	TRBV4-2	TRBJ2-5
ASSPSSGGATDTQY	TRBV5-4	TRBJ2-3
ATESASNTGELF	TRBV6-5	TRBJ2-2
ASSAKPRGPVQPQH	TRBV18	TRBJ1-5
ASTAPGQGNYGYT	TRBV28	TRBJ1-2
ASSQGGRNQPQH	TRBV3-1/TRBV3-2	TRBJ1-5
ASRQVEADTQY	TRBV3-1/TRBV3-2	TRBJ2-3
ASSSLTGSYGYT	TRBV5-1	TRBJ1-2
ASSLRTASYEQY	TRBV7-2	TRBJ2-7
ASSAASGSTDTQY	TRBV2	TRBJ2-3
ASSHREFGNQPQH	TRBV7-2	TRBJ1-5
ASSRRTSGIITDTQY	TRBV5-4	TRBJ2-3
ASSPGAGGGNYGYT	TRBV4-2	TRBJ1-2
ASSPGALNTEAF	TRBV5-1	TRBJ1-1
ASSLGTATEAF	TRBV3-1/TRBV3-2	TRBJ1-1
ASSPGGGTNEKLF	TRBV6-5	TRBJ1-4
ASSQRTGRGDEQF	TRBV7-2	TRBJ2-1
ASSEIGQGSYEQY	TRBV2	TRBJ2-7
ASRRSSYEQY	TRBV5-1	TRBJ2-7
ASSIQGATNEKLF	TRBV9	TRBJ1-4
ASSFGWDRNYEQY	TRBV5-6	TRBJ2-7
AWSVQAEAF	TRBV30	TRBJ1-1
ASSMGQLFEQF	TRBV11-3	TRBJ2-1
SALGTSGRKNEQF	TRBV29-1	TRBJ2-1
ASPVWKGLAGENSYEQY	TRBV27	TRBJ2-7
ASSLLAGMGEQY	TRBV11-3	TRBJ2-7